This T cell receptor beta chain emerged from a study of blood T cell repertoires in COVID-19. Study summary: Spain, Italy and the United States supplied samples that represented acute and convalescent COVID-19. T cells, B-cell-depleted T cells, or PBMCs provided the cDNA or gDNA that served as material.

Authors' analysis steps: Using reference gene primer amplification, nucleated cell counts were estimated. Clones were sequenced by immunoSEQ multiplex PCR, and TCRdb holds only the in-frame ones, with some missing. V and J calls and clone size are given by that table; D and trimming were obtained from the DNA. In the table there are a few hundred thousand clones, roughly 84% of which are singletons. Germline CDR1 is SGHVS and CDR2 is FNYEAQ. The CDR3 spans 14 residues. V shed 8 bases and J 0 bases; nucleotides not matched to a gene: 3. Sequenced input: peripheral blood. This clonotype was sampled from a woman in her thirties or forties who had recovered from COVID-19. The chain employs TRBV7-6 and TRBJ2-2; 7 bases align to TRBD1. The CDR3 loop is CASSGTANTGELFF. Written as DNA, the CDR3 is TGTGCCAGCTCTGGGACAGCGAACACCGGGGAGCTGTTTTTT.